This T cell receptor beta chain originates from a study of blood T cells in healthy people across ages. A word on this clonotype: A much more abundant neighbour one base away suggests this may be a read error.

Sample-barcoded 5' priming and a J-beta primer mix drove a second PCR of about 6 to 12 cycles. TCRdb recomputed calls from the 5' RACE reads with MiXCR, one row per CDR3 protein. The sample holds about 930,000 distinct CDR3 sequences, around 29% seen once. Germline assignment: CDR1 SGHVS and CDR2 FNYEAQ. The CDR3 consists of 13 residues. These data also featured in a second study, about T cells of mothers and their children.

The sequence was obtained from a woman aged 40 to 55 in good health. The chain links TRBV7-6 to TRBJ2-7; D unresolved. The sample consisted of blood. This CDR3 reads CTSSSESTYEQYF. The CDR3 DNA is TGTACCAGCAGCAGCGAAAGCACCTACGAGCAGTACTTC.